These T cell receptor beta chains were read from a single sample in a study of blood T cell repertoires in COVID-19. Libraries were prepared by immunoSEQ multiplex PCR; TCRdb keeps only in-frame clonotypes and omits some of them. The sample has 100,000 to 150,000 clones; 70% to 85% are singletons. Sample: peripheral blood. These receptors all come from a human donor with acute or convalescent COVID-19. The donor label of this sample is uncertain. CDR3s include the opening cysteine and the closing phenylalanine or tryptophan. The D gene is left open where the match is weak. Some rows have no size entry. The others give once, few or many, or a class for an expanded clone.

V gene	clone size	J gene	CDR3 length	D gene	CDR3 DNA	CDR3 protein
TRBV5-1	-	TRBJ1-3	17	-	TGCGCCAGCAGCTTGGATGGCGGGAAAATAGGGGGAAACACCATATATTTT	CASSLDGGKIGGNTIYF
TRBV14	-	TRBJ2-1	17	-	TGTGCCAGCAGCCAAGTACGAGGGCTCACGTCCTCCAATGAGCAGTTCTTC	CASSQVRGLTSSNEQFF
TRBV3-1/TRBV3-2	-	TRBJ2-7	15	-	TGTGCCAGCAGCCAACTTGAGTCAGCGAACTACGAGCAGTACTTC	CASSQLESANYEQYF
TRBV20-1	-	TRBJ1-1	14	-	TGCAGTGCTAGTCGAAACGTCAGGGGAACTGAAGCTTTCTTT	CSASRNVRGTEAFF
TRBV2	many	TRBJ1-3	16	TRBD1	TGTGCCAGCAGTGAAGGGAGGACAGGGCAAGGAAACACCATATATTTT	CASSEGRTGQGNTIYF
TRBV2	-	TRBJ2-7	12	-	TGTGCCAGCAGAGCTGACAGGAACGAGCAGTACTTC	CASRADRNEQYF
TRBV30	-	TRBJ2-7	12	-	TGTGCCTGGAGTGTAAATCTATACGAGCAGTACTTC	CAWSVNLYEQYF
TRBV2	-	TRBJ1-5	13	-	TGTGCCAGCAGTGTAGAGAGGGATCAGCCCCAGCATTTT	CASSVERDQPQHF
TRBV29-1	-	TRBJ1-1	15	TRBD1	TGCAGCGTTGAAGATCACAGGGGGCGCGGGACTGAAGCTTTCTTT	CSVEDHRGRGTEAFF
TRBV29-1	once	TRBJ2-5	13	-	TGCAGCGTAGAGGTGGAGGGCAGAGAGACCCAGTACTTC	CSVEVEGRETQYF
TRBV10-2	-	TRBJ2-7	14	-	TGCGCCAGCAGTGGATCGATTAGCCATGGCGAGCAGTACTTC	CASSGSISHGEQYF
TRBV6-5	-	TRBJ1-5	15	TRBD1	TGTGCCAGCAGTAGGACAGGGGGCAATGATCAGCCCCAGCATTTT	CASSRTGGNDQPQHF
TRBV2	-	TRBJ1-1	12	-	TGTGCCAGCAGTGACTGGGTTTGGAGAGCTTTCTTT	CASSDWVWRAFF
TRBV19	-	TRBJ2-3	11	-	TGTGCCAGGGAGGGGGGGAGTACGCAGTATTTT	CAREGGSTQYF
TRBV29-1	-	TRBJ2-5	19	TRBD2	TGCAGCGTTGAAGATTGGGGACTAGCGGGGGGGCCGGGACAAGAGACCCAGTACTTC	CSVEDWGLAGGPGQETQYF
TRBV3-1/TRBV3-2	-	TRBJ2-5	13	TRBD2	TGTGCCAGCAGCCTCGGACTAGAAGAGACCCAGTACTTC	CASSLGLEETQYF
TRBV19	-	TRBJ2-7	13	TRBD1	TGTGCCAGTGGTACAGGGGCCTCGGACGAGCAGTACTTC	CASGTGASDEQYF
TRBV3-1/TRBV3-2	many	TRBJ1-2	15	-	TGTGCCAGCAGCCAGCATAAGGCCTCCCGAGGGGGCTACACCTTC	CASSQHKASRGGYTF
TRBV5-1	-	TRBJ1-1	14	-	TGCGCCAGCAGGGTCCAGGGCAGGAACACTGAAGCTTTCTTT	CASRVQGRNTEAFF
TRBV11-2	few	TRBJ2-1	15	TRBD2	TGTGCCAGCAGCTTATTCGGCGGGGGGGCGTGGGAGCAGTTCTTC	CASSLFGGGAWEQFF
TRBV6-4	-	TRBJ2-1	15	TRBD2	TGTGCCAGCAGTGAAGTAGCGGGGGGGTCCAATGAGCAGTTCTTC	CASSEVAGGSNEQFF
TRBV5-8	once	TRBJ1-2	13	-	TGTGCCAGCAGCATTGCAGGGAACTATGGCTACACCTTC	CASSIAGNYGYTF
TRBV5-1	-	TRBJ2-3	16	TRBD1	TGCGCCAGCAGCTCTCGGGACAGTCAGGGCACAGATACGCAGTATTTT	CASSSRDSQGTDTQYF
TRBV30	-	TRBJ2-5	13	-	TGTGCCTGGAGTCCTACTCCGAAAGAGACCCAGTACTTC	CAWSPTPKETQYF
TRBV5-8	-	TRBJ1-4	15	TRBD1	TGTGCCAGCACCCCTGGGACAGACGGGAGTGAAAAACTGTTTTTT	CASTPGTDGSEKLFF
TRBV11-2	-	TRBJ2-7	13	TRBD2	TGTGCCAGCAGCGCCCCGACTAGCGACGAGCAGTACTTC	CASSAPTSDEQYF
TRBV18	-	TRBJ2-1	15	-	TGTGCCAGCTCACCGGGGGCAGGGGCCTACAATGAGCAGTTCTTC	CASSPGAGAYNEQFF
TRBV20-1	-	TRBJ1-6	16	-	TGCAGTGCTAGTAGTTACAGGAGCTCCTATAATTCACCCCTCCACTTT	CSASSYRSSYNSPLHF
TRBV19	-	TRBJ2-3	14	-	TGTGCCAGTAGTATAGATTCAGGGTCGGATACGCAGTATTTT	CASSIDSGSDTQYF